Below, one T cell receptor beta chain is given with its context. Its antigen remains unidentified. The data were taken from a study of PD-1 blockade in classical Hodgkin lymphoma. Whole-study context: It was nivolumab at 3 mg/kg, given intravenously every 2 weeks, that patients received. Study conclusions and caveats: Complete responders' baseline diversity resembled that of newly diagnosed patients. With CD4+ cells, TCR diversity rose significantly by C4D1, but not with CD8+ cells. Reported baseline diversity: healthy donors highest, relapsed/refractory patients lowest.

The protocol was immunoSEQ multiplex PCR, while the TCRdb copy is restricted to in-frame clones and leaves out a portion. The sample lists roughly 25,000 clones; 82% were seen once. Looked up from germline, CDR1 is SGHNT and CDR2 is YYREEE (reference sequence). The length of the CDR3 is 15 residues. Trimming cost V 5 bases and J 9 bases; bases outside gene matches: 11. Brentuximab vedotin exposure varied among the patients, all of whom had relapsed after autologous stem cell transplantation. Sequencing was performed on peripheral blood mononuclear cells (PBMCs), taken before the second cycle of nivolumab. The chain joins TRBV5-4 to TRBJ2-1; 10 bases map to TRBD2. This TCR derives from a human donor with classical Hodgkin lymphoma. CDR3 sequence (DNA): TGTGCCAGCAGAGCGGGACTAGCGTTAAGAGGTGAGCAGTTCTTC. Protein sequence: CASRAGLALRGEQFF.